This T cell receptor beta chain was found in a study of T-cell reconstitution after alpha-beta-depleted transplantation in children. The germline CDR1 and CDR2 sequences are KGHDR and SFDVKD. Trimming cost V 8 bases and J 5 bases; bases outside gene matches: 5. CDR3 length: 13 amino acids. For TCRbeta, the library was prepared with unique molecular identifiers. TCRdb re-derived calls from the PCR reads in MiXCR, one entry per CDR3 protein. The sample has a few hundred thousand distinct CDR3 sequences, 9% to 12% seen once; the top ten hold approximately 2.3%. This rearrangement joins TRBV24-1 to TRBJ2-1; the match to TRBD2 covers 7 bases. Material: PBMCs from the stem cell graft donor, obtained from the stem cell graft. The sequence was obtained from a human donor who donated a stem cell graft to a child with acute lymphoblastic leukemia. In nucleotides, the CDR3 is TGTGCCACCAAGGCTAGCGGAGACAATGAGCAGTTCTTC. Protein: CATKASGDNEQFF.